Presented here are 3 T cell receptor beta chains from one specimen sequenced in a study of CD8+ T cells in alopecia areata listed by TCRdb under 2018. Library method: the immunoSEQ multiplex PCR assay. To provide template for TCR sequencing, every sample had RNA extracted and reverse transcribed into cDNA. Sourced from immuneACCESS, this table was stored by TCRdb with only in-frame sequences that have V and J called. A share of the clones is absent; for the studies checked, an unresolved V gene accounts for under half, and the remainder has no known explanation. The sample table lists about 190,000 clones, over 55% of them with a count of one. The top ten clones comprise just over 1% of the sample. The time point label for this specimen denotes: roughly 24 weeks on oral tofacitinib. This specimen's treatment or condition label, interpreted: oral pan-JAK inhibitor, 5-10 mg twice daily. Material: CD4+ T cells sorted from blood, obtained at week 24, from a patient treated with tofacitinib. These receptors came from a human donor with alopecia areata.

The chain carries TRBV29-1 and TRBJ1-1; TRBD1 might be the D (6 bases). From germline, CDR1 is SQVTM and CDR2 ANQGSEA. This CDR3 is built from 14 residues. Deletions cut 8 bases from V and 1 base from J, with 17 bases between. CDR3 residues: CSPTTLTGNTEAFF. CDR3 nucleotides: TGCAGCCCCACGACATTGACAGGGAACACTGAAGCTTTCTTT.

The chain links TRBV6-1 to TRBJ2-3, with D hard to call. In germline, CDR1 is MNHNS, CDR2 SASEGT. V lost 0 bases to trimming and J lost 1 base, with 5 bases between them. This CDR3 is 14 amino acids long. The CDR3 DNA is TGTGCCAGCAGTGAAGCAATGGGCACAGATACGCAGTATTTT. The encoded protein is CASSEAMGTDTQYF.

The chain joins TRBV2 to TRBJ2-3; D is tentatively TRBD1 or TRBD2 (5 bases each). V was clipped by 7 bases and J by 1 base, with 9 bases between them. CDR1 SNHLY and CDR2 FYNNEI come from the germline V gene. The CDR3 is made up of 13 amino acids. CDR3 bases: TGTGCCAGCATCTTGGGGGGCACAGATACGCAGTATTTT. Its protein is CASILGGTDTQYF.